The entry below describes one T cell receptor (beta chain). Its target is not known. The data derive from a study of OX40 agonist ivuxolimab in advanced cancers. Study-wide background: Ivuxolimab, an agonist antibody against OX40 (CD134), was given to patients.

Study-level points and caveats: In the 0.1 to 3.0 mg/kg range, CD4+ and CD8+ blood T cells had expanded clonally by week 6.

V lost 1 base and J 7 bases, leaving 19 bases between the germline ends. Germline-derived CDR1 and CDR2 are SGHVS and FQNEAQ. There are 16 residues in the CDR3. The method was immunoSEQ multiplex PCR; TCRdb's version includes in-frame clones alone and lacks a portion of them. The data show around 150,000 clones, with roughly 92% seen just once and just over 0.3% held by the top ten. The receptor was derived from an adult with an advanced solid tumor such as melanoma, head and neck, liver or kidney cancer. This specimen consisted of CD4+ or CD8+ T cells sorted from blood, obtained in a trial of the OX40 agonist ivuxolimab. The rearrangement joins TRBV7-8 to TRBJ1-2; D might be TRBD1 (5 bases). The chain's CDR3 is CASSLGAQGGRSGYTF. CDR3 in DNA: TGTGCCAGCAGCTTAGGAGCCCAGGGCGGTCGGTCTGGCTACACCTTC.